This record covers a single TCR beta chain. The antigen is undetermined. No cell sorting was done before RNA was extracted from the tissue. The sample comes from a study of tumor and adjacent non-tumor tissue in lung cancer. On the study more broadly: Patients comprised roughly 12 adenocarcinoma, a couple of squamous cell carcinoma and 1 small cell lung cancer. Overall study findings and caveats: Tumor tissue had significantly higher TCR diversity than normal lung. Tumor TCR diversity, when higher, was linked to shorter survival.

TCRbeta libraries were built with three rounds of nested PCR, modified from ARM-PCR. TCRdb used MiXCR to reprocess the multiplex PCR reads, holding one entry per CDR3 protein. The table includes under 150,000 distinct CDR3 sequences, around two thirds detected once. V was trimmed by 3 bases and J by 5 bases, leaving 21 bases between them. The CDR3 is 17 residues long. CDR1 is MNHEY, CDR2 SVGEGT, per germline. The sequenced material came from lung tumor tissue. The receptor comes from a man in his sixties with small cell lung cancer. The chain carries TRBV6-2 or TRBV6-3 and TRBJ2-3; a weak D match, TRBD1 (5 bases). The CDR3: CASSYQLRTRLEDTQYF. Written as DNA, the CDR3 is TGTGCCAGCAGTTATCAATTAAGGACAAGGCTGGAAGATACGCAGTATTTT.